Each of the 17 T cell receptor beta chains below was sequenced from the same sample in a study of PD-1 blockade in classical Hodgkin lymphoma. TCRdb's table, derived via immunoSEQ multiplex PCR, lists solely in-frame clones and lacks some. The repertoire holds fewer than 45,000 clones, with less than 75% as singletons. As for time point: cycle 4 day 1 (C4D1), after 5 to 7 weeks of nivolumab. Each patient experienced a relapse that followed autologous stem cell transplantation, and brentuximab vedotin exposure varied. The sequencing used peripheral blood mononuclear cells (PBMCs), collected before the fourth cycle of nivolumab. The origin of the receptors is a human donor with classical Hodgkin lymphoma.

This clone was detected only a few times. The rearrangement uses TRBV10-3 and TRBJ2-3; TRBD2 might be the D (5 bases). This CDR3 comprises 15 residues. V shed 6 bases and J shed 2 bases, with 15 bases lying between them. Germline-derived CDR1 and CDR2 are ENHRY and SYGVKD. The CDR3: CAISPYGDTTDTQYF. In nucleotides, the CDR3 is TGTGCCATCAGCCCTTACGGGGATACCACAGATACGCAGTATTTT.

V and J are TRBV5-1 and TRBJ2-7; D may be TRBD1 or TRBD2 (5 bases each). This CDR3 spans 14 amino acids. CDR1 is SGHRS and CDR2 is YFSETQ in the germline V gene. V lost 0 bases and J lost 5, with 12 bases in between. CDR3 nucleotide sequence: TGCGCCAGCAGCTTGGGTGGGGGATTCGACGAGCAGTACTTC. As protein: CASSLGGGFDEQYF.

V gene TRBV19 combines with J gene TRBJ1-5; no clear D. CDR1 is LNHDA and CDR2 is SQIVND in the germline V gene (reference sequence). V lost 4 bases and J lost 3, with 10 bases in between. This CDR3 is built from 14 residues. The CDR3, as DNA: TGTGCCAGTAGTACGGAGAGCGTCAATCAGCCCCAGCATTTT. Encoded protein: CASSTESVNQPQHF.

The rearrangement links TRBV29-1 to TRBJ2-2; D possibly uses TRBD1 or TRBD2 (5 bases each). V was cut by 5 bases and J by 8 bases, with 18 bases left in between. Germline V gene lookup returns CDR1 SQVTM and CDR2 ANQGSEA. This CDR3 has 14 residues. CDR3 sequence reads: CSVTGTTTTGELFF. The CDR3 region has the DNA TGCAGCGTTACCGGGACGACGACGACAGGGGAGCTGTTTTTT.

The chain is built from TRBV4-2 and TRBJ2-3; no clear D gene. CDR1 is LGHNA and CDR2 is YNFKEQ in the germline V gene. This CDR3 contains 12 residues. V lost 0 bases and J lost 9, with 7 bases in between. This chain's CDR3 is CASSQESNTQYF. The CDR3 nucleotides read TGTGCCAGCAGCCAAGAATCCAACACGCAGTATTTT.

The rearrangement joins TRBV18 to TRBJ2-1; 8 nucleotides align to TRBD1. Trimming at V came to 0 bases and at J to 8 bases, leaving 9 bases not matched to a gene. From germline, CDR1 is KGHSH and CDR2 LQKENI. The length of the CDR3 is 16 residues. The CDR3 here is CASSPPGQVLIYEQFF. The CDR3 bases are TGTGCCAGCTCACCACCGGGACAGGTACTTATCTATGAGCAGTTCTTC.

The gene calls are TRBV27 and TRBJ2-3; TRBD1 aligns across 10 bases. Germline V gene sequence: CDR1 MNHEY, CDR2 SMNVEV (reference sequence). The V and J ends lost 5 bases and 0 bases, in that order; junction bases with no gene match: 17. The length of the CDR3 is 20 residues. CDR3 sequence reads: CASSRSPGTGATLSTDTQYF. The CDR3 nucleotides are TGTGCCAGCAGTCGCTCTCCCGGGACAGGGGCGACCTTGAGCACAGATACGCAGTATTTT.

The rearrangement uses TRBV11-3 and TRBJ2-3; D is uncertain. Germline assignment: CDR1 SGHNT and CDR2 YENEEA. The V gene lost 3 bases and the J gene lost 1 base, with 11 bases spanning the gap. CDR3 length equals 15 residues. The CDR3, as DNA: TGTGCCAGCAGCTTGGGAAATAAGGGCACAGATACGCAGTATTTT. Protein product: CASSLGNKGTDTQYF. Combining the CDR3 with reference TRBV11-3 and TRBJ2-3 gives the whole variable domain EAGVVQSPRYKIIEKKQPVAFWCNPISGHNTLYWYLQNLGQGPELLIRYENEEAVDDSQLPKDRFSAERLKGVDSTLKIQPAELGDSAVYLCASSLGNKGTDTQYFGPGTRLTVL.

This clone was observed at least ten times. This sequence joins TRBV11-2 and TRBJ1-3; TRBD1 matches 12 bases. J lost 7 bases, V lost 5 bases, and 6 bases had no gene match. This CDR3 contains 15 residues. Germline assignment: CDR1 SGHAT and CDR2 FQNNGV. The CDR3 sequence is CASSAWDRGQNTIYF. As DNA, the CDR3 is TGTGCCAGCAGCGCCTGGGACAGGGGGCAGAACACCATATATTTT.

For the CDR3, the DNA is TGTGCCAGCAGTTGGAACGGACAGGGAATCGACGAGCAGTACTTC. Translating it yields CASSWNGQGIDEQYF. J is TRBJ2-7 and V is TRBV28, with 8 bases aligning to TRBD1. CDR3 size: 15 residues. V was clipped by 4 bases and J by 5 bases; unmatched bases: 10. Germline V gene data show CDR1 as MDHEN and CDR2 as SYDVKM.

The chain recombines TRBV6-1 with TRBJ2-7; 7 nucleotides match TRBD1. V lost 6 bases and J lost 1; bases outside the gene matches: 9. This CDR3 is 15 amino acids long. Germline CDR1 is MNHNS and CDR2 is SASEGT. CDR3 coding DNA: TGTGCCAGCAGCGACCTTGACAGGGCGTCCTACGAGCAGTACTTC. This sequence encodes CASSDLDRASYEQYF.

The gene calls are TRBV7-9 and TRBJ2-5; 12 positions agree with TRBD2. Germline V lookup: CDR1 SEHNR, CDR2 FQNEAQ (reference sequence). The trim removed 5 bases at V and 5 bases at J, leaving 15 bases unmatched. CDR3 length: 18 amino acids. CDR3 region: CASSQPVGLAGGRETQYF. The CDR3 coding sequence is TGTGCCAGCAGCCAACCCGTGGGGCTAGCGGGGGGGCGTGAGACCCAGTACTTC.

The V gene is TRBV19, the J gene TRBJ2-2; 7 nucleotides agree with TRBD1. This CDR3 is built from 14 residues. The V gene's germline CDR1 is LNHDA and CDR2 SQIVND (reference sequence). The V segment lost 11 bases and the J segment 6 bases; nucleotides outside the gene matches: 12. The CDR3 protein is CASVITQGAGELFF. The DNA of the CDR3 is TGTGCCTCAGTCATAACGCAGGGGGCCGGGGAGCTGTTTTTT.

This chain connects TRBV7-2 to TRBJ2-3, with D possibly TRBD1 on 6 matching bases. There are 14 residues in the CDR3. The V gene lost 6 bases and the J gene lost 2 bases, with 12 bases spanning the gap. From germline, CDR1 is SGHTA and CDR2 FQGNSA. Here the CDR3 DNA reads TGTGCCAGCAGGAAAGGACAGATCACAGATACGCAGTATTTT. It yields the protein CASRKGQITDTQYF.

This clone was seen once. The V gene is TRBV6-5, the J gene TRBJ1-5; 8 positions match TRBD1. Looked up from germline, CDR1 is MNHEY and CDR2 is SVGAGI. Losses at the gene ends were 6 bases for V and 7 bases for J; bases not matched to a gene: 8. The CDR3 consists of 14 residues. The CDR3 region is CASSPGTGRQPQHF. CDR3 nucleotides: TGTGCCAGCAGCCCCGGGACAGGCCGCCAGCCCCAGCATTTT.

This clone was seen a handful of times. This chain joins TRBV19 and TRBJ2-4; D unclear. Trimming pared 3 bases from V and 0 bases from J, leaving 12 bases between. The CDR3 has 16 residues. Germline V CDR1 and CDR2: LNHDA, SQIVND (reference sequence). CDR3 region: CASSISLSTAKNIQYF. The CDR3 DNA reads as TGTGCCAGTAGTATCTCCCTCTCCACAGCCAAAAACATTCAGTACTTC.

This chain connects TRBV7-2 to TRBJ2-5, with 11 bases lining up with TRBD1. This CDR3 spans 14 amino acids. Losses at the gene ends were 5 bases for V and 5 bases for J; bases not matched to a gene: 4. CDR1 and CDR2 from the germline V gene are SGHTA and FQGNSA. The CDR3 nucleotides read TGTGCCAGCAGCAACCGGGACAGGGGGGAGACCCAGTACTTC. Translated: CASSNRDRGETQYF.